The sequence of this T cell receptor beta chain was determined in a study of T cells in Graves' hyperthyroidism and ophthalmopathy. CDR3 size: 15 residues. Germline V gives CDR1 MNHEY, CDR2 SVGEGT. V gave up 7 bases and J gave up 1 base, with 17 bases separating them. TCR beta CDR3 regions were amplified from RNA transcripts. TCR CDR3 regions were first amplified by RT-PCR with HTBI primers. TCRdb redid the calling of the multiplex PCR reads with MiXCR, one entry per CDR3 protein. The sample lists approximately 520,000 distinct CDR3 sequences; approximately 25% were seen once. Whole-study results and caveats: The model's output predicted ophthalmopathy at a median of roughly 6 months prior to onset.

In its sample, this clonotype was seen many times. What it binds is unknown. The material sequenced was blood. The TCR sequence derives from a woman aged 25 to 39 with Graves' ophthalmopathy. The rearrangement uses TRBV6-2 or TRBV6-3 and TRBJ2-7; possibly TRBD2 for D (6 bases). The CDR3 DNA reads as TGTGCCAGCACCAAATTCCGGGACTCTTCCTACGAGCAGTACTTC. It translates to CASTKFRDSSYEQYF.